A selection of T cell receptor beta chains follows, all from one sample in a study. TCRdb re-called the RT-PCR reads with MiXCR, one entry per CDR3 protein. The table lists about 700,000 distinct CDR3 sequences, 14% of them singletons. Sequencing was done on a sample of memory CD4+ T cells from blood. The receptors here all came from a female donor in good health, serving as a healthy control. The CDR3 runs from the conserved cysteine through the conserved F or W. Each record gives: J gene, V gene, D gene, CDR3 protein. A D gene is named only where the DNA matches it firmly.

TRBJ1-2 TRBV28 TRBD1 CASRDNRGRTNYGYTF
TRBJ2-2 TRBV6-6 NA CASSETLTGELFF
TRBJ1-1 TRBV3-1 NA CASSQDPIQPEAFF
TRBJ2-7 TRBV20-1 TRBD2 CSARDWTSYEQYF
TRBJ1-1 TRBV15 NA CATSSQPNTEAFF
TRBJ1-2 TRBV7-2 NA CASSLGTGGYTF
TRBJ1-5 TRBV5-6 TRBD1 CASSLDGTGHQPQHF
TRBJ2-7 TRBV5-6 TRBD1 CASSITGTGGYEQYF
TRBJ2-7 TRBV20-1 NA CSAPQPSRPRNEQYF
TRBJ1-6 TRBV6-5 TRBD1 CASSFSGTVQNSPLHF
TRBJ1-1 TRBV5-4 NA CASSLGSGTTEAFF
TRBJ1-5 TRBV20-1 NA CSARDSYNQPQHF
TRBJ2-5 TRBV5-1 NA CASSLSPTEETQYF
TRBJ2-7 TRBV7-2 NA CASSSLDQSYEQYF
TRBJ1-5 TRBV6-2/TRBV6-3 NA CASSYSGGNNQPQHF
TRBJ1-5 TRBV12-3/TRBV12-4 TRBD1 CASRQGAGRRPQHF
TRBJ2-3 TRBV7-9 NA CASSLVGSYDTQYF
TRBJ1-1 TRBV29-1 NA CSGQRATEAFF
TRBJ2-1 TRBV4-2 TRBD1 CASSRGQGSYNEQFF
TRBJ2-7 TRBV4-3 TRBD1 CASSQDRGRGPYEQYF
TRBJ2-3 TRBV9 TRBD2 CASSVLAGEARDTQYF
TRBJ1-1 TRBV4-3 TRBD1 CASSQSDRGPYTEAFF
TRBJ2-3 TRBV11-2 NA CASSPGGNRGTDTQYF
TRBJ1-1 TRBV12-3/TRBV12-4 NA CASSLRNKDTEAFF
TRBJ2-3 TRBV7-9 TRBD1 CASSSPGQNTDTQYF
TRBJ2-6 TRBV24-1 NA CATGDDSGANVLTF
TRBJ2-3 TRBV5-1 TRBD1 CASSLYGGTTSGGTDTQYF
TRBJ1-2 TRBV30 NA CAWGRAPYGYTF
TRBJ1-5 TRBV6-2/TRBV6-3 NA CASSYGTNQPQHF
TRBJ1-4 TRBV5-5 NA CASSLQGRDEKLFF
TRBJ2-7 TRBV27 NA CASSFLRGGTYEQYF
TRBJ2-2 TRBV5-1 NA CASSLEQAVGELFF
TRBJ1-1 TRBV20-1 NA CSAVGGRASTEAFF
TRBJ2-1 TRBV20-1 TRBD2 CSARLGGAYNEQFF
TRBJ1-2 TRBV3-1 NA CASSQHQYGYTF
TRBJ1-3 TRBV5-1 TRBD1 CASRADRSSGNTIYF
TRBJ2-5 TRBV12-3/TRBV12-4 TRBD2 CASSSGLAGETQYF
TRBJ2-7 TRBV20-1 NA CSAAGQGGGQYF
TRBJ2-3 TRBV20-1 TRBD2 CSARAVGLAGDPGADTQYF
TRBJ2-7 TRBV5-1 NA CASSLAGAGFFEEQYF
TRBJ2-1 TRBV5-4 NA CASSRTVDNEQFF
TRBJ2-4 TRBV28 NA CASSLSFPANIQYF
TRBJ2-7 TRBV30 TRBD2 CAWSPRTSGDSYEQYF
TRBJ2-3 TRBV10-3 NA CAISESSNLYQTGSLTDTQYF
TRBJ2-2 TRBV20-1 NA CSARVLAGGNTGELFF
TRBJ2-7 TRBV5-1 NA CASNSRGPGDEQYF